Below are 26 T cell receptor beta chains sequenced from a single sample in a study of CD8 T cells in ankylosing spondylitis. For these TCRs, the target antigens are not known. Findings and caveats of the study: A TCR beta motif made of under 10 highly homologous variants seemed typical of ankylosing spondylitis blood.

From the 5' RACE reads, TCRdb called clonotypes with MiXCR, one entry per CDR3 protein. The table has under 250,000 distinct CDR3 sequences, about 7.3% seen once; the top ten hold approximately 15%. Sequencing was performed on blood, either unsorted or a sorted T cell fraction (not recorded which). All receptors derive from a male donor with ankylosing spondylitis.

The V gene is TRBV6-5, the J gene TRBJ1-6; 9 positions match TRBD1. The CDR3 is made up of 14 amino acids. The junction had 0 bases not matched to a gene; V was cut back by 2 bases and J by 7 bases. CDR1 MNHEY and CDR2 SVGAGI come from the germline V gene. CDR3 DNA: TGTGCCAGCAGTTACGGGACAGGGAATTCACCCCTCCACTTT. This gives the protein CASSYGTGNSPLHF.

Many counts were recorded for this clonotype. The chain uses TRBV27 and TRBJ2-1; 9 bases agree with TRBD2. From germline, CDR1 is MNHEY and CDR2 SMNVEV (reference sequence). Trimming at V came to 1 base and at J to 2 bases, leaving 15 bases not matched to a gene. The CDR3 is 20 residues long. The CDR3 DNA sequence: TGTGCCAGCAGTTTATTGGTAGCGGGCGGGGGGGTAATTCCCTACAATGAGCAGTTCTTC. Encoded protein: CASSLLVAGGGVIPYNEQFF.

This clonotype was seen many times. The chain carries TRBV12-3 or TRBV12-4 and TRBJ1-2; D is unresolved. This CDR3 spans 15 amino acids. The V end lost 5 bases, the J end lost 5 bases, and 18 bases lay between the germline ends. The CDR3 spells CASSPFPPHRYGYTF. DNA of the CDR3: TGTGCCAGCAGTCCCTTCCCTCCCCACAGATATGGCTACACCTTC.

In the case of this clonotype: The junction shows a germline mismatch at one end, possibly a read error. The chain couples TRBV19 to TRBJ2-5, with TRBD2 matching over 11 bases. Germline V gives CDR1 LNHDA, CDR2 SQIVND (reference sequence). CDR3 length: 12 residues. The CDR3, as DNA: TGTGCCAGTACAGGACCGGGACTAGCGGTACACTTC. This gives the protein CASTGPGLAVHF.

Worth noting for this clonotype: Being one base from a much bigger clone, this may be a read error. The chain joins TRBV28 to TRBJ2-5, with 10 bases fitting TRBD2. The CDR3 has 17 residues. CDR1 is MDHEN, CDR2 SYDVKM, per germline. The CDR3 bases are TGTGCCAGCGCCCAGGGAGAACTAGCGGGATATCAAGAGACCCAGTCCTTC. This gives the protein CASAQGELAGYQETQSF.

This clonotype has at least ten counts. This chain connects TRBV3-1 to TRBJ2-4, with TRBD2 matching 8 bases. From germline, CDR1 is LGHDT and CDR2 YNNKEL (reference sequence). The length of the CDR3 is 17 residues. Trimming took 7 bases from V and 1 from J; bases not matched to a gene: 12. This CDR3 reads CASIPSGSGSAKNIQYF. The CDR3 DNA follows: TGTGCCAGCATCCCCTCAGGGAGCGGGAGTGCCAAAAACATTCAGTACTTC. Filled out from reference TRBV3-1 and TRBJ2-4, the complete variable domain reads DTAVSQTPKYLVTQMGNDKSIKCEQNLGHDTMYWYKQDSKKFLKIMFSYNNKELIINETVPNRFSPKSPDKAHLNLHINSLELGDSAVYFCASIPSGSGSAKNIQYFGAGTRLSVL.

Many counts were recorded for this clonotype. The rearrangement joins TRBV5-1 to TRBJ1-6, with D unresolved. Trimming removed 0 bases from V and 10 bases from J, with 14 bases in between. CDR1 is SGHRS and CDR2 is YFSETQ in the germline V gene. The CDR3 loop spans 15 amino acids. The DNA of the CDR3 is TGCGCCAGCAGCTTGGATGACTCAAGGCGGTCACCCCTCCACTTT. It translates to CASSLDDSRRSPLHF.

This clonotype came up a few times. J is TRBJ2-5 and V is TRBV11-2, with no clear D. The ends were cut back, 1 base at V and 1 base at J, with 10 bases in the middle. The CDR3 has 15 amino acids. Germline CDR1 and CDR2: SGHAT and FQNNGV. The CDR3 region is CASSLGTWRQETQYF. The DNA of the CDR3 is TGTGCCAGCAGCTTAGGTACCTGGCGCCAAGAGACCCAGTACTTC.

The rearrangement uses TRBV30 and TRBJ2-1; unclear D gene. Germline CDR1 reads GTSNPN; CDR2 reads SVGIG (reference sequence). With 3 bases removed from V and 7 bases from J, the gap between germline ends came to 10 bases. The length of the CDR3 is 12 residues. CDR3: CAWSRVGNEQFF. The CDR3 nucleotides read TGTGCCTGGAGCCGGGTTGGGAATGAGCAGTTCTTC.

This clonotype was observed many times. This CDR3 is CASRPTSGDAYNEQFF. CDR3 nucleotides: TGTGCCAGCAGACCTACTAGCGGGGATGCCTACAATGAGCAGTTCTTC. The chain uses TRBV6-2 or TRBV6-3 and TRBJ2-1, with 10 positions matching TRBD2. CDR3 size: 16 residues. Germline V gene sequence: CDR1 MNHEY, CDR2 SVGEGT. J was trimmed by 2 bases and V by 6 bases; bases with no gene match: 7.

This clonotype was seen at least ten times. This CDR3 is CASSQDPSPGQAYGYTF. The CDR3 region has the DNA TGCGCCAGCAGCCAGGATCCTAGCCCGGGACAGGCCTATGGCTACACCTTC. V usage is TRBV4-3 and J usage is TRBJ1-2; 8 nucleotides align to TRBD1. Germline V gives CDR1 LGHNA, CDR2 YSLEER. The CDR3 covers 17 residues. With 3 bases clipped from V and 4 bases from J, the junction kept 13 bases outside the gene matches.

The gene calls are TRBV19 and TRBJ2-1; D call uncertain. V dropped 7 bases and J dropped 4 bases, with 23 bases sitting between them. Looked up from germline, CDR1 is LNHDA and CDR2 is SQIVND (reference sequence). The CDR3 has 17 residues. The CDR3 DNA sequence: TGTGCCAGTACGAGGTCCCAGGTCTCGGCCCGATACAATGAGCAGTTCTTC. It translates to CASTRSQVSARYNEQFF.

This clonotype occurred many times. V and J are TRBV5-1 and TRBJ1-1, with D unclear. Trimming cost V 4 bases and J 4 bases, with 14 bases left between them. The CDR3 consists of 14 residues. Germline-derived CDR1 and CDR2 are SGHRS and YFSETQ. CDR3: CASSPTGLRTEAFF. CDR3 in DNA: TGCGCCAGCAGCCCCACCGGGCTGCGCACTGAAGCTTTCTTT.

This clonotype was counted ten times or more. The chain joins TRBV3-1 to TRBJ2-3, with D possibly matching TRBD2 (6 bases). The CDR3 has 15 residues. Germline lookup yields CDR1 LGHDT and CDR2 YNNKEL (reference sequence). Trimming shortened V by 3 bases and J by 0 bases, and 10 bases separated the two germline ends. CDR3 nucleotide sequence: TGTGCCAGCAGCCATGGGGGGACTAGCACAGATACGCAGTATTTT. Translated, it gives CASSHGGTSTDTQYF.

This clonotype was seen only a few times. The CDR3 sequence is CASSPLAWAYEQYF. The DNA for the CDR3 is TGCGCCAGCAGCCCCCTCGCGTGGGCCTACGAGCAGTACTTC. The chain carries TRBV4-3 and TRBJ2-7; no definite D call. Germline-derived CDR1 and CDR2 are LGHNA and YSLEER. This CDR3 has 14 residues. The V and J ends lost 4 bases and 2 bases respectively, with 12 bases between them.

This clonotype was observed at least ten times. The rearrangement links TRBV7-9 to TRBJ2-3, with a possible D match to TRBD1 (5 bases). Germline CDR1 SEHNR, CDR2 FQNEAQ (reference sequence). This CDR3 spans 15 amino acids. Trimming pared 8 bases from V and 4 bases from J, leaving 19 bases between. DNA for the CDR3: TGTGCCAGCTTCTCAGGGCCAGGGAACCCAGATACGCAGTATTTT. This sequence encodes CASFSGPGNPDTQYF. Full variable domain (outside the CDR3, taken from reference TRBV7-9 and TRBJ2-3): DTGVSQNPRHKITKRGQNVTFRCDPISEHNRLYWYRQTLGQGPEFLTYFQNEAQLEKSRLLSDRFSAERPKGSFSTLEIQRTEQGDSAMYLCASFSGPGNPDTQYFGPGTRLTVL.

Ten or more counts support this clonotype. This sequence joins TRBV5-1 and TRBJ1-2; D is unresolved. Trimming shortened V by 2 bases and J by 4 bases, and 12 bases separated the two germline ends. Per the germline V gene, CDR1 is SGHRS and CDR2 is YFSETQ. CDR3 size: 14 residues. The CDR3 loop is CASSFNAGLYGYTF. The DNA of the CDR3 is TGCGCCAGCAGCTTTAATGCAGGACTCTATGGCTACACCTTC.

This clonotype was observed many times. The chain combines TRBV11-2 with TRBJ1-2; D is unresolved. This CDR3 comprises 14 residues. Trimming removed 1 base at V and 4 bases at J, with 10 bases between. The V gene's germline CDR1 is SGHAT and CDR2 FQNNGV. The CDR3 region is CASSLGPATYGYTF. Written as DNA, the CDR3 is TGTGCCAGCAGCTTAGGGCCAGCGACCTATGGCTACACCTTC.

There are many counts of this clonotype. The chain has TRBV11-2 and TRBJ1-1; perhaps TRBD1 as D (5 bases). The CDR3 covers 13 residues. The ends were cut back, 6 bases at V and 7 bases at J, with 15 bases in the middle. Germline-derived CDR1 and CDR2 are SGHAT and FQNNGV. CDR3 in amino acids: CASSPTRTSEAFF. The DNA of the CDR3 is TGTGCCAGCAGTCCCACCCGGACAAGTGAAGCTTTCTTT. Variable domain in full (rest from reference TRBV11-2 and TRBJ1-1): EAGVAQSPRYKIIEKRQSVAFWCNPISGHATLYWYQQILGQGPKLLIQFQNNGVVDDSQLPKDRFSAERLKGVDSTLKIQPAKLEDSAVYLCASSPTRTSEAFFGQGTRLTVV.

This clonotype was picked up many times. The chain is built from TRBV5-1 and TRBJ2-1; unclear D gene. Trimming took 3 bases from V and 9 from J, leaving 13 bases between them. The V gene's germline CDR1 is SGHRS and CDR2 YFSETQ. The CDR3 loop spans 13 amino acids. The CDR3 DNA reads as TGCGCCAGCAGCTCGTCGCATTTGGGTGAGCAGTTCTTC. Translating it yields CASSSSHLGEQFF. The variable domain in full, completed from reference TRBV5-1 and TRBJ2-1, reads KAGVTQTPRYLIKTRGQQVTLSCSPISGHRSVSWYQQTPGQGLQFLFEYFSETQRNKGNFPGRFSGRQFSNSRSEMNVSTLELGDSALYLCASSSSHLGEQFFGPGTRLTVL.

This clonotype was seen a handful of times. The chain couples TRBV4-3 to TRBJ2-1; the D gene is possibly TRBD2 (6 bases). The CDR3 sequence is 16 residues long. Trimming shortened V by 0 bases and J by 0 bases, and 9 bases separated the two germline ends. The V gene's germline CDR1 is LGHNA and CDR2 YSLEER. For the CDR3, the DNA is TGCGCCAGCAGCCAAGATACGCGGGGCTCCTACAATGAGCAGTTCTTC. This gives the protein CASSQDTRGSYNEQFF.

This clonotype was detected ten times or more. V is TRBV4-3 and J is TRBJ2-7; maybe TRBD2 (6 bases). Trimming cost V 3 bases and J 3 bases, with 9 bases left between them. The CDR3 extends over 13 amino acids. From germline, CDR1 is LGHNA and CDR2 YSLEER. This CDR3 is CASSHGGSYEQYF. CDR3 coding DNA: TGCGCCAGCAGCCACGGGGGTAGCTACGAGCAGTACTTC.

This chain uses TRBV10-3 with TRBJ2-2; D is undetermined. V shed 0 bases and J shed 5 bases, with 10 bases lying between them. The CDR3 spans 15 residues. CDR1 is ENHRY and CDR2 is SYGVKD in the germline V gene. In DNA form, the CDR3 reads TGTGCCATCAGTGAGTCGGACGGCCGAACCGGGGAGCTGTTTTTT. Residues: CAISESDGRTGELFF.

The sample holds many counts of this clonotype. The CDR3: CASSLVLAEIYEQYF. CDR3 DNA sequence: TGTGCCAGCAGTTTAGTGTTAGCGGAGATCTACGAGCAGTACTTC. The chain recombines TRBV27 with TRBJ2-7; weak D call: TRBD2 (6 bases). Trimming removed 2 bases at V and 3 bases at J, with 14 bases between. The CDR3 length is 15 residues. Germline V gene data show CDR1 as MNHEY and CDR2 as SMNVEV (reference sequence).

This clonotype was picked up many times. The chain is built from TRBV7-8 and TRBJ2-1; D uncertain. From germline, CDR1 is SGHVS and CDR2 FQNEAQ. Trimming stripped 5 bases from V and 0 bases from J, with 17 bases between. The CDR3 sequence is 17 residues long. The CDR3, as DNA: TGTGCCAGCAGCACCCCGCCAGACTTAAGCTCCTACAATGAGCAGTTCTTC. This sequence encodes CASSTPPDLSSYNEQFF.

In this sample, this clonotype turned up many times. The junction departs from germline at one end; a sequencing error may be responsible. V usage is TRBV6-6 and J usage is TRBJ1-1; D may be TRBD1 (5 bases). Germline lookup yields CDR1 MNHNY and CDR2 SVGAGI (reference sequence). This CDR3 region has 11 residues. The CDR3 protein is CLARGATEAFF. As DNA, the CDR3 is TGCCTGGCGAGGGGCGCAACTGAAGCTTTCTTT.